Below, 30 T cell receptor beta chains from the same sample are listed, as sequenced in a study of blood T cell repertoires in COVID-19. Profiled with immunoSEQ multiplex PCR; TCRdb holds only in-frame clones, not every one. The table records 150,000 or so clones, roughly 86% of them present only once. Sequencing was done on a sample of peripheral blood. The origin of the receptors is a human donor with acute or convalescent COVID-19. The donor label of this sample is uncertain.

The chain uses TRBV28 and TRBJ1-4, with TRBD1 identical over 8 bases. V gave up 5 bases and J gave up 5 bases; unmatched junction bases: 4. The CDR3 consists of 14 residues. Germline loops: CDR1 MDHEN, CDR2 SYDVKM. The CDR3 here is CASSTGGENEKLFF. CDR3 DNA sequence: TGTGCCAGCAGTACAGGGGGAGAGAATGAAAAACTGTTTTTT.

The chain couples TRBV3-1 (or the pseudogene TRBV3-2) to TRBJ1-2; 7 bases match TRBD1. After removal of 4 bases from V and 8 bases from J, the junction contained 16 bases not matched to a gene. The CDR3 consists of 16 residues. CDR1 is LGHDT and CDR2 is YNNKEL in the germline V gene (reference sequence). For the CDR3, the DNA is TGTGCCAGCAGCCTACTCTCAGGGGGGAGGTTAGGCGGCTACACCTTC. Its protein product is CASSLLSGGRLGGYTF.

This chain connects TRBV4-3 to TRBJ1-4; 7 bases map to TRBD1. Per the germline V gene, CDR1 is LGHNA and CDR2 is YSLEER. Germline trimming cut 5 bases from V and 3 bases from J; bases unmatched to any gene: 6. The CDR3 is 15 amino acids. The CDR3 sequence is CASSSSDRANEKLFF. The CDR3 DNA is TGCGCCAGCAGCTCATCAGACAGGGCTAATGAAAAACTGTTTTTT.

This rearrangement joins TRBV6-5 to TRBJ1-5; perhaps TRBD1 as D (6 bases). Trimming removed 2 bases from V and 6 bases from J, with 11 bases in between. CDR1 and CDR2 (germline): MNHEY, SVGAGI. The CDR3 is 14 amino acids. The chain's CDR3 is CASSYVQTGQPQHF. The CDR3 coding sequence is TGTGCCAGCAGTTACGTTCAGACAGGTCAGCCCCAGCATTTT.

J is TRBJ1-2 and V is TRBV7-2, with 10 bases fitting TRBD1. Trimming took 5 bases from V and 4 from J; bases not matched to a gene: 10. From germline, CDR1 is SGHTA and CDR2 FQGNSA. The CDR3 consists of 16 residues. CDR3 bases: TGTGCCAGCAGCGAAGCCAGACAGGGGGCGGGCTATGGCTACACCTTC. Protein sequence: CASSEARQGAGYGYTF. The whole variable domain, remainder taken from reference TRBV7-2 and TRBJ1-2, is GAGVSQSPSNKVTEKGKDVELRCDPISGHTALYWYRQSLGQGLEFLIYFQGNSAPDKSGLPSDRFSAERTGGSVSTLTIQRTQQEDSAVYLCASSEARQGAGYGYTFGSGTRLTVV.

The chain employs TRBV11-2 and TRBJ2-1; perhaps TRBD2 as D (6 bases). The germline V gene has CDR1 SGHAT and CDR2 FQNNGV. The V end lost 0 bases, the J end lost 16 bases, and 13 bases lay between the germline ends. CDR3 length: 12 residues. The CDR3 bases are TGTGCCAGCAGCTTAGACCGGGACGGGAGTTTCTTC. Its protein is CASSLDRDGSFF. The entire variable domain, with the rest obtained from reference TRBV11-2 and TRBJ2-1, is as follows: EAGVAQSPRYKIIEKRQSVAFWCNPISGHATLYWYQQILGQGPKLLIQFQNNGVVDDSQLPKDRFSAERLKGVDSTLKIQPAKLEDSAVYLCASSLDRDGSFFGPGTRLTVL.

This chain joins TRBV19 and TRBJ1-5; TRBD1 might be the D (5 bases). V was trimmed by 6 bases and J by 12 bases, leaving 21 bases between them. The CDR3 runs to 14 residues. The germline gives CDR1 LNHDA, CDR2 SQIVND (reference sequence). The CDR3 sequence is CASSNLNRITGQHF. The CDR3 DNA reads TGTGCCAGTAGCAACTTAAACAGGATAACGGGCCAGCATTTT.

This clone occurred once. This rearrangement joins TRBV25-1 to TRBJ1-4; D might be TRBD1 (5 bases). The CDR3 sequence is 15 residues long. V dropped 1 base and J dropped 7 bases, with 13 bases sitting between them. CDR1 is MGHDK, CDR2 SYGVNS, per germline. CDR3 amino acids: CASSELGAGGEKLFF. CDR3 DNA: TGTGCCAGCAGTGAATTAGGGGCCGGCGGTGAAAAACTGTTTTTT. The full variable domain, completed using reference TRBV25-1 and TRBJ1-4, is EADIYQTPRYLVIGTGKKITLECSQTMGHDKMYWYQQDPGMELHLIHYSYGVNSTEKGDLSSESTVSRIRTEHFPLTLESARPSHTSQYLCASSELGAGGEKLFFGSGTQLSVL.

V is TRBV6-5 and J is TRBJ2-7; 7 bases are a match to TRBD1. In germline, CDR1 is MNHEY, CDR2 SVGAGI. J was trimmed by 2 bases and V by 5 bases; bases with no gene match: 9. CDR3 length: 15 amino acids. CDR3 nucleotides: TGTGCCAGCAGTACCATGAGAGGGGGCCCCTACGAGCAGTACTTC. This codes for CASSTMRGGPYEQYF.

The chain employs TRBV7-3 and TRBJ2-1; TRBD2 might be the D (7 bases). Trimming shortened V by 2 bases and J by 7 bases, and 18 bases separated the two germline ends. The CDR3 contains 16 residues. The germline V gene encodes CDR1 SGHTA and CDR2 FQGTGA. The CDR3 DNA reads TGTGCCAGCAGCTTACAGGGCGGGGGCTTTAAGAATGAGCAGTTCTTC. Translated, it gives CASSLQGGGFKNEQFF. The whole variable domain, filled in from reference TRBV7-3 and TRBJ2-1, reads GAGVSQTPSNKVTEKGKYVELRCDPISGHTALYWYRQSLGQGPEFLIYFQGTGAADDSGLPNDRFFAVRPEGSVSTLKIQRTERGDSAVYLCASSLQGGGFKNEQFFGPGTRLTVL.

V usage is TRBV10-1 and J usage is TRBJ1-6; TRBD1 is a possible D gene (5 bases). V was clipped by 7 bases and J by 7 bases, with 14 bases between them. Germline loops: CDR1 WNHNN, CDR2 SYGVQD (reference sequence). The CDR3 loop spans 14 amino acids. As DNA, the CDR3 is TGCGCCAGCACTAGAGGCCCAGGGAATTCACCCCTCCACTTT. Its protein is CASTRGPGNSPLHF.

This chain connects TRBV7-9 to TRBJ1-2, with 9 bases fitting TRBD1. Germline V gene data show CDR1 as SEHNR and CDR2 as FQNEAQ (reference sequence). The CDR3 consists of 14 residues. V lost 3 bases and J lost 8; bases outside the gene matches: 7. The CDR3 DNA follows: TGTGCCAGCAGCTTTACAGGGGGCTCTTGGGGCTACACCTTC. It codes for CASSFTGGSWGYTF.

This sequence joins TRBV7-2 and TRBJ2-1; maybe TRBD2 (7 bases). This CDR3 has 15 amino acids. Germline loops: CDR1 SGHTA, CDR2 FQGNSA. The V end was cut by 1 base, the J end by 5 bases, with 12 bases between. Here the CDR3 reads CASSLDWRGHNEQFF. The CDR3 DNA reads TGTGCCAGCAGCTTAGATTGGCGGGGGCACAATGAGCAGTTCTTC.

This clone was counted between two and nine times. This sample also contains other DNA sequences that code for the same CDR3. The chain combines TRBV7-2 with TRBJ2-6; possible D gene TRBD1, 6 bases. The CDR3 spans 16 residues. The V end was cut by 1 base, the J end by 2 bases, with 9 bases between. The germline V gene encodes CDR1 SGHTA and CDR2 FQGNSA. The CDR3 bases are TGTGCCAGCAGCTTAGGCCCAGGGGCTGGGGCCAACGTCCTGACTTTC. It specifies CASSLGPGAGANVLTF.

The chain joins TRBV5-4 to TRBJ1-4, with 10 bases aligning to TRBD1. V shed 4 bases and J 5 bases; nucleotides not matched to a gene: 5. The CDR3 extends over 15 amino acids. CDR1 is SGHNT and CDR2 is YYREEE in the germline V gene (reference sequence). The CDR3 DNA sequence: TGTGCCAGCAGCGCCCCGGGACAGGGGAATGAAAAACTGTTTTTT. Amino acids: CASSAPGQGNEKLFF.

The CDR3 spells CASGTGRADTQYF. For the CDR3, the DNA is TGTGCCAGCGGGACAGGGCGGGCAGATACGCAGTATTTT. The chain employs TRBV5-8 and TRBJ2-3, with 9 nucleotides matching TRBD1. The CDR3 is 13 residues long. CDR1 is SGHTS and CDR2 is YDEGEE in the germline V gene. The ends lost 7 bases at V and 4 bases at J; junction bases unmatched: 4.

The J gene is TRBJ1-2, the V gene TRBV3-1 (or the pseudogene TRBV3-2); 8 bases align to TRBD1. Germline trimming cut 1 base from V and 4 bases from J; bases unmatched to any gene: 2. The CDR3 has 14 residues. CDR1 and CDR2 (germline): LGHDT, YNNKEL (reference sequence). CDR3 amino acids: CASSQVTGGYGYTF. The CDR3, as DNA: TGTGCCAGCAGCCAAGTAACAGGGGGCTATGGCTACACCTTC.

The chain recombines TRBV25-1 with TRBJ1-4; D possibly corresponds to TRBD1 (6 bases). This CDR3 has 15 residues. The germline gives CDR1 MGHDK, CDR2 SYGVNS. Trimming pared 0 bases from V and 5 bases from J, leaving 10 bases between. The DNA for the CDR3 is TGTGCCAGCAGTGAATACGAGGGGGGGAATGAAAAACTGTTTTTT. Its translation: CASSEYEGGNEKLFF. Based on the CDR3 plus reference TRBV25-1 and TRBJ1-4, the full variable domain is EADIYQTPRYLVIGTGKKITLECSQTMGHDKMYWYQQDPGMELHLIHYSYGVNSTEKGDLSSESTVSRIRTEHFPLTLESARPSHTSQYLCASSEYEGGNEKLFFGSGTQLSVL.

CDR3 coding DNA: TGTGCCTGGAGTGTAATTCGGACAGGGGACCCCTCTGGCTACACCTTC. This translates into CAWSVIRTGDPSGYTF. The chain links TRBV30 to TRBJ1-2; TRBD1 matches 9 bases. Germline-derived CDR1 and CDR2 are GTSNPN and SVGIG (reference sequence). The CDR3 loop spans 16 amino acids. V was clipped by 0 bases and J by 7 bases; unmatched bases: 12.

The CDR3 sequence is CASSELSGYEQYF. The DNA for the CDR3 is TGTGCCAGCAGCGAACTTTCCGGCTACGAGCAGTACTTC. The chain couples TRBV3-1 (or the pseudogene TRBV3-2) to TRBJ2-7; no clear D. In germline, CDR1 is LGHDT, CDR2 YNNKEL (reference sequence). The CDR3 extends over 13 amino acids. The germline V and J ends were trimmed by 5 bases and 3 bases, with 11 bases remaining between them.

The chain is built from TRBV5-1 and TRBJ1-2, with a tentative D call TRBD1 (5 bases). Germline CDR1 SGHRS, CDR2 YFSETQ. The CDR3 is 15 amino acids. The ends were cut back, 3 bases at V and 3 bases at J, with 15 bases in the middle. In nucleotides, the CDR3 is TGCGCCAGCAGCTCGACGGGGGGTACGGACTATGGCTACACCTTC. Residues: CASSSTGGTDYGYTF.

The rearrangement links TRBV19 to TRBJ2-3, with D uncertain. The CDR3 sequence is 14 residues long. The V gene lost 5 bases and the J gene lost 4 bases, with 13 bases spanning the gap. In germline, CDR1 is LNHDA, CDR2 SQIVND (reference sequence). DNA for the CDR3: TGTGCCAGTAGTCCCGAATTAGTCGCAGATACGCAGTATTTT. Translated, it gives CASSPELVADTQYF.

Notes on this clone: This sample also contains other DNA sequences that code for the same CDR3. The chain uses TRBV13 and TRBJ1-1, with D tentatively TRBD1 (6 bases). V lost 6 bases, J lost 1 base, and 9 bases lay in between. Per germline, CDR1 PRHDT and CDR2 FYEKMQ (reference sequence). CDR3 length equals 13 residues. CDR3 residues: CASRSTGNTEAFF. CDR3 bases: TGTGCCAGCAGGTCGACAGGGAACACTGAAGCTTTCTTT. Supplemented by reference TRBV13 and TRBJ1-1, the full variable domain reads AAGVIQSPRHLIKEKRETATLKCYPIPRHDTVYWYQQGPGQDPQFLISFYEKMQSDKGSIPDRFSAQQFSDYHSELNMSSLELGDSALYFCASRSTGNTEAFFGQGTRLTVV.

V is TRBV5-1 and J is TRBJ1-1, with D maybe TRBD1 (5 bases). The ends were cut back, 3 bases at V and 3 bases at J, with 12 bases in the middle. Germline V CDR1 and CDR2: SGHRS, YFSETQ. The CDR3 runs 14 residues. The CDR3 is CASSWKGLDTEAFF. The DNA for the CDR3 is TGCGCCAGCAGCTGGAAGGGACTGGACACTGAAGCTTTCTTT.

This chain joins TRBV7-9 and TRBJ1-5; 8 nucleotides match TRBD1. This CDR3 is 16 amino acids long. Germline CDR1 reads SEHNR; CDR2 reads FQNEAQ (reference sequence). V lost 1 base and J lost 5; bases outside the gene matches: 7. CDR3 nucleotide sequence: TGTGCCAGCAGCTTAGGGGTCGCAGGGGGCGATCAGCCCCAGCATTTT. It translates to CASSLGVAGGDQPQHF.

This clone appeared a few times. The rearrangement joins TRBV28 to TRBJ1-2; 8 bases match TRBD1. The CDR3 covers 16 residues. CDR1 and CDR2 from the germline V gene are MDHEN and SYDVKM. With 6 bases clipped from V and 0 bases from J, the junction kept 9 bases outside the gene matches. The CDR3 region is CASSTSRGPTNYGYTF. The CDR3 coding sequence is TGTGCCAGCAGCACTTCCAGGGGGCCAACTAACTATGGCTACACCTTC.

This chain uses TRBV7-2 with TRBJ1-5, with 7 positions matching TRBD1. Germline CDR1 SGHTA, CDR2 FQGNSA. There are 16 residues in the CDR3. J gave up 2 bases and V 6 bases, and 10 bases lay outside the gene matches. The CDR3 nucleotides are TGTGCCAGCAGTTCGGACAGGATCCTCGGCAATCAGCCCCAGCATTTT. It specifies CASSSDRILGNQPQHF.

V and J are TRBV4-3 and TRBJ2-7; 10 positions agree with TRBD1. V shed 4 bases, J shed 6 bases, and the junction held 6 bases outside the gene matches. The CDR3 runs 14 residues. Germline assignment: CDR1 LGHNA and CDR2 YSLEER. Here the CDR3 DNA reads TGCGCCAGCAGCCCCCGGGACAGGGGAGGCGAGCAGTACTTC. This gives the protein CASSPRDRGGEQYF.

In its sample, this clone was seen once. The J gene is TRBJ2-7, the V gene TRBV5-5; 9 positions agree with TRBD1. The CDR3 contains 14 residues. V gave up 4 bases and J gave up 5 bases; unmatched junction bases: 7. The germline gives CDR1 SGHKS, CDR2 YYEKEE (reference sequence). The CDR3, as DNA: TGTGCCAGCAGCAACGACAGGGGGTTCGACGAGCAGTACTTC. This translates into CASSNDRGFDEQYF.

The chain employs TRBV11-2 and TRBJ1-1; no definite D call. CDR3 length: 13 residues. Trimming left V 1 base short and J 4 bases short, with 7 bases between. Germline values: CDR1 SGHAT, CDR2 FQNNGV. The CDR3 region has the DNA TGTGCCAGCAGCTTAGTGGTCGGCACTGAAGCTTTCTTT. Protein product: CASSLVVGTEAFF. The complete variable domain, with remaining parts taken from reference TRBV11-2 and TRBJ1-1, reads EAGVAQSPRYKIIEKRQSVAFWCNPISGHATLYWYQQILGQGPKLLIQFQNNGVVDDSQLPKDRFSAERLKGVDSTLKIQPAKLEDSAVYLCASSLVVGTEAFFGQGTRLTVV.